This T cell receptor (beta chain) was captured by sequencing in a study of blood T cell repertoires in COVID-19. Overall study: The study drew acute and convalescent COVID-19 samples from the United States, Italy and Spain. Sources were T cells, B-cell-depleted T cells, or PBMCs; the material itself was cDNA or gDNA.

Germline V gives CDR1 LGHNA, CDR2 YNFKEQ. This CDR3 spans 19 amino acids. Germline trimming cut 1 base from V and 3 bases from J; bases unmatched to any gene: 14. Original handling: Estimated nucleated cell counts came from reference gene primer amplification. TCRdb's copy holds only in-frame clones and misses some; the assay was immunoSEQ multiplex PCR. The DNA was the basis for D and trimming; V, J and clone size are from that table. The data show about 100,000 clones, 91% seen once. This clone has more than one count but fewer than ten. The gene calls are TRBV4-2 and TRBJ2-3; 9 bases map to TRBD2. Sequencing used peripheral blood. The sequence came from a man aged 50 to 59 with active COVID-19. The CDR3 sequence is CASSQGSGRGGARTDTQYF. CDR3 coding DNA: TGTGCCAGCAGCCAAGGATCAGGGCGCGGGGGGGCTCGTACAGATACGCAGTATTTT.